The 21 T cell receptor beta chains presented below share a single source sample, sequenced in a study of cytomegalovirus exposure and HLA in healthy donors. PCR employed 60 Vbeta and 13 Jbeta primers. Profiling relied on immunoSEQ multiplex PCR, and the TCRdb table lists in-frame clones only, not all of them. The table includes 150,000 or so clones, more than 65% detected once. The source material was PBMCs. The receptor set was obtained from a man aged 18 to 35 in good health and CMV-seropositive.

V is TRBV6-5 and J is TRBJ1-2, with D possibly matching TRBD1 (6 bases). The CDR3 length is 14 residues. The V gene's germline CDR1 is MNHEY and CDR2 SVGAGI. V lost 2 bases to trimming and J lost 4 bases, with 11 bases between them. The chain's CDR3 is CASSYIGTTYGYTF. Written as DNA, the CDR3 is TGTGCCAGCAGTTACATCGGGACAACCTATGGCTACACCTTC.

V is TRBV19 and J is TRBJ2-3, with 7 bases that match TRBD1. Germline lookup yields CDR1 LNHDA and CDR2 SQIVND (reference sequence). The J segment lost 0 bases and the V segment lost 0 bases, leaving 6 bases of the junction unmatched. This CDR3 region has 17 residues. CDR3 in DNA: TGTGCCAGTAGTATAGACTTCACAGGGGAGAGCACAGATACGCAGTATTTT. Amino acids: CASSIDFTGESTDTQYF.

The V and J genes are TRBV27 and TRBJ1-1; TRBD1 aligns across 10 bases. The J segment lost 11 bases and the V segment lost 5 bases, leaving 17 bases of the junction unmatched. The CDR3 loop spans 16 amino acids. Germline V CDR1 and CDR2: MNHEY, SMNVEV (reference sequence). For the CDR3, the DNA is TGTGCCAGCAGTGCATTCTCCCGGGACAGGGGAAGGAGGGCTTTCTTT. Translating it yields CASSAFSRDRGRRAFF.

The V gene is TRBV5-6, the J gene TRBJ2-7, with D perhaps TRBD2 (5 bases). Trimming cost V 0 bases and J 6 bases, with 10 bases left between them. The length of the CDR3 is 13 residues. The germline gives CDR1 SGHDT, CDR2 YYEEEE. The CDR3, as DNA: TGTGCCAGCAGCTTGGATTGGGAGCCCGAGCAGTACTTC. Amino acids: CASSLDWEPEQYF.

The chain employs TRBV5-4 and TRBJ2-5; perhaps TRBD2 as D (6 bases). V was clipped by 4 bases and J by 2 bases, with 15 bases between them. CDR1 and CDR2 (germline): SGHNT, YYREEE (reference sequence). The CDR3 length is 15 residues. The CDR3 reads CASSTAGSGQETQYF. In DNA form, the CDR3 reads TGTGCCAGCAGCACCGCGGGATCTGGGCAAGAGACCCAGTACTTC.

The rearrangement links TRBV7-2 to TRBJ1-2, with a tentative D call TRBD1 (6 bases). The CDR3 sequence is 15 residues long. Trimming pared 0 bases from V and 3 bases from J, leaving 11 bases between. Germline V gene sequence: CDR1 SGHTA, CDR2 FQGNSA. CDR3 DNA sequence: TGTGCCAGCAGCTTAGCGCTTCGACAGGACTATGGCTACACCTTC. Its translation: CASSLALRQDYGYTF.

The gene calls are TRBV7-8 and TRBJ2-4, with D perhaps TRBD2 (7 bases). Trimming pared 3 bases from V and 2 bases from J, leaving 14 bases between. CDR3 size: 16 residues. The germline gives CDR1 SGHVS, CDR2 FQNEAQ. CDR3 amino acids: CASSLSGGASKNIQYF. The CDR3 nucleotides read TGTGCCAGCAGCTTGAGTGGGGGGGCATCCAAAAACATTCAGTACTTC.

This clone was recorded a few times. This chain links TRBV9 with TRBJ2-1, with a tentative D call TRBD1 (6 bases). Germline V gives CDR1 SGDLS, CDR2 YYNGEE. Trimming pared 2 bases from V and 7 bases from J, leaving 19 bases between. CDR3 size: 16 residues. The CDR3 region has the DNA TGTGCCAGCAGCGTTTTCACAGGGATGACATCAAATGAGCAGTTCTTC. It codes for CASSVFTGMTSNEQFF. Full variable domain (rest looked up from reference TRBV9 and TRBJ2-1): DSGVTQTPKHLITATGQRVTLRCSPRSGDLSVYWYQQSLDQGLQFLIQYYNGEERAKGNILERFSAQQFPDLHSELNLSSLELGDSALYFCASSVFTGMTSNEQFFGPGTRLTVL.

This sequence joins TRBV7-9 and TRBJ1-5; D unresolved. V lost 6 bases and J lost 4, with 10 bases in between. CDR3 length equals 13 residues. Germline CDR1 SEHNR, CDR2 FQNEAQ (reference sequence). CDR3 sequence (DNA): TGTGCCAGCAGTTTCGACGGGAATCAGCCCCAGCATTTT. Translation: CASSFDGNQPQHF.

V gene TRBV7-9 combines with J gene TRBJ2-7, with TRBD2 identical over 10 bases. This CDR3 contains 15 residues. The V segment lost 4 bases and the J segment 0 bases; nucleotides outside the gene matches: 3. Germline CDR1 is SEHNR and CDR2 is FQNEAQ (reference sequence). CDR3 nucleotides: TGTGCCAGCAGCTCCGCTAGCGGGAGCTCCTACGAGCAGTACTTC. Protein sequence: CASSSASGSSYEQYF.

The rearrangement uses TRBV2 and TRBJ2-2, with TRBD2 matching 16 bases. Trimming cost V 5 bases and J 3 bases; bases outside gene matches: 12. The CDR3 is made up of 20 amino acids. Per the germline V gene, CDR1 is SNHLY and CDR2 is FYNNEI. The CDR3 coding sequence is TGTGCCAGCAGTCGCTACCCGGGACTAGCGGGAGGGTATGACACCGGGGAGCTGTTTTTT. It is translated as CASSRYPGLAGGYDTGELFF.

This chain connects TRBV9 to TRBJ2-3; D is perhaps TRBD1 (5 bases). Deletions cut 3 bases from V and 2 bases from J, with 19 bases between. The CDR3 contains 17 residues. Germline V lookup: CDR1 SGDLS, CDR2 YYNGEE. As DNA, the CDR3 is TGTGCCAGCAGCGGCGTAGGGGATAGGCAGATCACAGATACGCAGTATTTT. Translation gives CASSGVGDRQITDTQYF.

The gene calls are TRBV27 and TRBJ2-7, with 7 positions matching TRBD2. This CDR3 is built from 14 residues. After removal of 7 bases from V and 7 bases from J, the junction contained 13 bases not matched to a gene. CDR1 is MNHEY and CDR2 is SMNVEV in the germline V gene (reference sequence). The CDR3, as DNA: TGTGCCAGCAAAGGGGAAACTAGCGTTGGAGAGCAGTACTTC. This translates into CASKGETSVGEQYF.

As to this clone: In the same sample, other DNA sequences code for this CDR3. This chain uses TRBV4-3 with TRBJ2-7, with 8 bases identical to TRBD1. Germline loops: CDR1 LGHNA, CDR2 YSLEER. V shed 1 base, J shed 4 bases, and the junction held 3 bases outside the gene matches. The CDR3 is made up of 14 amino acids. CDR3 loop: CASSQGTGKYEQYF. The DNA of the CDR3 is TGCGCCAGCAGCCAAGGGACAGGGAAGTACGAGCAGTACTTC.

The V and J genes are TRBV4-1 and TRBJ2-2; 9 positions agree with TRBD2. V lost 3 bases and J lost 4; bases outside the gene matches: 3. The CDR3 extends over 15 amino acids. Germline CDR1 is MGHRA and CDR2 is YSYEKL. The DNA of the CDR3 is TGCGCCAGCAGCCAGGGCGGGGGGGGCACCGGGGAGCTGTTTTTT. Residues: CASSQGGGGTGELFF.

V is TRBV6-1 and J is TRBJ2-7, with TRBD1 matching over 7 bases. The CDR3 is made up of 13 amino acids. Germline loops: CDR1 MNHNS, CDR2 SASEGT. The junction had 4 bases not matched to a gene; V was cut back by 6 bases and J by 2 bases. In DNA, the CDR3 is TGTGCCAGCAGAGGGGACAGCCCCTACGAGCAGTACTTC. Protein product: CASRGDSPYEQYF.

The rearrangement links TRBV11-2 to TRBJ2-5; D gene ambiguous. Germline assignment: CDR1 SGHAT and CDR2 FQNNGV. V shed 4 bases and J shed 7 bases, with 13 bases lying between them. CDR3 length: 13 amino acids. The CDR3 DNA follows: TGTGCCAGCAGCTACACAGCCCCTGGGACCCAGTACTTC. Translation gives CASSYTAPGTQYF.

This chain links TRBV27 with TRBJ1-2, with 10 bases identical to TRBD1. The CDR3 consists of 16 residues. V was pared by 6 bases and J by 2 bases, with 9 bases of the junction left unmatched. From germline, CDR1 is MNHEY and CDR2 SMNVEV (reference sequence). The CDR3: CASRGDRGFLNYGYTF. The CDR3 nucleotides read TGTGCCAGCAGGGGGGACAGGGGTTTTTTGAACTATGGCTACACCTTC.

The chain uses TRBV4-3 and TRBJ2-1; 9 nucleotides match TRBD2. The germline gives CDR1 LGHNA, CDR2 YSLEER. The CDR3 is 16 amino acids. J lost 5 bases, V lost 2 bases, and 7 bases had no gene match. This chain's CDR3 is CASSQYLAGVDNEQFF. In nucleotides, the CDR3 is TGCGCCAGCAGCCAATATTTAGCGGGAGTGGACAATGAGCAGTTCTTC.

This chain links TRBV14 with TRBJ1-4, with no clear D. Between the trimmed V and J ends, which lost 4 bases and 4 bases, there was a span of 13 bases. Germline CDR1 reads SGHDN; CDR2 reads FVKESK. CDR3 length equals 15 residues. CDR3 bases: TGTGCCAGCAGCCCAATGGACTCTGTTAATGAAAAACTGTTTTTT. Amino acids: CASSPMDSVNEKLFF.

The rearrangement uses TRBV11-2 and TRBJ1-3, with D maybe TRBD1 (6 bases). The CDR3 has 12 residues. Trimming pared 8 bases from V and 8 bases from J, leaving 13 bases between. Germline V lookup: CDR1 SGHAT, CDR2 FQNNGV. CDR3 bases: TGTGCCAGCGCAGGGGCTTTGGACACCATATATTTT. Residues: CASAGALDTIYF. Based on the CDR3 plus reference TRBV11-2 and TRBJ1-3, the full variable domain is EAGVAQSPRYKIIEKRQSVAFWCNPISGHATLYWYQQILGQGPKLLIQFQNNGVVDDSQLPKDRFSAERLKGVDSTLKIQPAKLEDSAVYLCASAGALDTIYFGEGSWLTVV.